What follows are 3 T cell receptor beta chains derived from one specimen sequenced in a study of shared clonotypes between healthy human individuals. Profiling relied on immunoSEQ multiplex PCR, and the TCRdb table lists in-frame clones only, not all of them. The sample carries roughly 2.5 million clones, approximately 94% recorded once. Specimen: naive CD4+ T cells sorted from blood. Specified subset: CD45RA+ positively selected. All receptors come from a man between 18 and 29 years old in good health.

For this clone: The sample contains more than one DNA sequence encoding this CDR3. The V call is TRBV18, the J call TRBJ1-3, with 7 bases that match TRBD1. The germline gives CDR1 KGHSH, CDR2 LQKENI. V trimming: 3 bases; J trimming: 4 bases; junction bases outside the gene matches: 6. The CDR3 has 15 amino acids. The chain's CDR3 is CASSPGTAAGNTIYF. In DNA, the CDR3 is TGTGCCAGCTCACCGGGGACAGCGGCGGGAAACACCATATATTTT.

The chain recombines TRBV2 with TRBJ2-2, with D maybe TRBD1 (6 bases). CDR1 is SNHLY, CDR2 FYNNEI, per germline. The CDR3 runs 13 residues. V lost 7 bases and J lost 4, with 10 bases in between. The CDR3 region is CASKTGPTGELFF. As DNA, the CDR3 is TGTGCCAGCAAGACAGGACCCACCGGGGAGCTGTTTTTT.

Written as DNA, the CDR3 is TGTGCCAGCAGAGGACAGGGGAGGGACGGGGAGCTGTTTTTT. This gives the protein CASRGQGRDGELFF. The rearrangement links TRBV28 to TRBJ2-2; 9 bases agree with TRBD1. V dropped 6 bases and J dropped 7; count of bases not matched to a gene: 6. CDR3 length: 14 residues. Germline assignment: CDR1 MDHEN and CDR2 SYDVKM. The full variable domain, in which reference TRBV28 and TRBJ2-2 provide the parts outside the CDR3, is DVKVTQSSRYLVKRTGEKVFLECVQDMDHENMFWYRQDPGLGLRLIYFSYDVKMKEKGDIPEGYSVSREKKERFSLILESASTNQTSMYLCASRGQGRDGELFFGEGSRLTVL.